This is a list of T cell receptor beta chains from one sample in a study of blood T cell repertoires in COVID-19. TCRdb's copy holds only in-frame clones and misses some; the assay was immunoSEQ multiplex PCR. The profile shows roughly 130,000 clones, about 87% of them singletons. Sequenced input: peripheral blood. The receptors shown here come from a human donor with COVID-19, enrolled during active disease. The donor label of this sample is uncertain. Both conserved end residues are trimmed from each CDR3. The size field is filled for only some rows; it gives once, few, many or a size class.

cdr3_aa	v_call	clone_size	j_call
SVDPAGLATQY	TRBV29-1	-	TRBJ2-5
SASRGPRQPQH	TRBV20-1	-	TRBJ1-5
ASWDRVGQPQH	TRBV19	-	TRBJ1-5
SAGGRDNEQY	TRBV29-1	-	TRBJ2-7
AISEGGGPFYGYT	TRBV10-3	-	TRBJ1-2
ASSLVRGGYNEQF	TRBV11-2	-	TRBJ2-1
ASSFRQASTDTQY	TRBV5-1	-	TRBJ2-3
ASSLGYREQF	TRBV7-2	-	TRBJ2-1
ASSPTDSDGYT	TRBV18	-	TRBJ1-2
ATSSRSWRGNTIY	TRBV15	-	TRBJ1-3
ASSQGTSGGVLY	TRBV3-1/TRBV3-2	once	TRBJ2-5
ASSGSPVYGYT	TRBV28	-	TRBJ1-2
ASSEGRGSGDTEAF	TRBV10-2	-	TRBJ1-1
ASSPTSWSSYNEQF	TRBV18	-	TRBJ2-1
ASSRGGQGYQPQH	TRBV3-1/TRBV3-2	-	TRBJ1-5
ASSSGETQY	TRBV13	-	TRBJ2-5
ASSQTRALNTIY	TRBV3-1/TRBV3-2	-	TRBJ1-3
ASSGETRKNIQY	TRBV27	-	TRBJ2-4
ASSERETQY	TRBV6-1	-	TRBJ2-5
ASSIGLASNEQF	TRBV6-5	-	TRBJ2-1
AWSSPGVSPLH	TRBV30	-	TRBJ1-6
ASSRLSGTGGAGGGYT	TRBV6-6	once	TRBJ1-2
ASSPRDTVNYGYT	TRBV6-6	-	TRBJ1-2
ASSSSPSYEQY	TRBV5-1	-	TRBJ2-7
ASSQVGRYNEQF	TRBV3-1/TRBV3-2	-	TRBJ2-1